The 27 T cell receptor beta chains in this list originate from one sample, sequenced in a study of blood T cell repertoires in COVID-19. The assay was immunoSEQ multiplex PCR, and TCRdb's table has in-frame clones only and misses some. The data contain some 120,000 clones, just under 80% of them singletons. Material for sequencing was peripheral blood. The receptors were sampled from a human donor in a cohort sampled during active COVID-19.

Turning to this clone: The sample contains more than one DNA sequence encoding this CDR3. In DNA form, the CDR3 reads TGCAGCGTTGGGACAGGGGGCAATGAGCAGTTCTTC. Translating it yields CSVGTGGNEQFF. The chain is built from TRBV29-1 and TRBJ2-1, with TRBD1 matching 10 bases. This CDR3 has 12 residues. Germline V gene sequence: CDR1 SQVTM, CDR2 ANQGSEA. V lost 4 bases to trimming and J lost 6 bases; unmatched junction nucleotides: 0.

V gene TRBV28 combines with J gene TRBJ2-7; 9 bases align to TRBD1. Trimming at V came to 3 bases and at J to 4 bases, leaving 7 bases not matched to a gene. CDR3 length: 15 residues. Germline V lookup: CDR1 MDHEN, CDR2 SYDVKM. In DNA form, the CDR3 reads TGTGCCAGCAGTTTTTCCGGGACAGGGCTTTACGAGCAGTACTTC. This translates into CASSFSGTGLYEQYF.

J is TRBJ2-2 and V is TRBV19; D call uncertain. The V end lost 2 bases, the J end lost 5 bases, and 3 bases lay between the germline ends. The CDR3 consists of 12 residues. The germline CDR1 and CDR2 sequences are LNHDA and SQIVND (reference sequence). The CDR3 nucleotides read TGTGCCAGTAGTATAACTACCGGGGAGCTGTTTTTT. It is translated as CASSITTGELFF.

Only one count was recorded for this clone. The gene calls are TRBV3-1 (or the pseudogene TRBV3-2) and TRBJ1-5; a weak D match, TRBD1 (5 bases). The V end lost 0 bases, the J end lost 9 bases, and 21 bases lay between the germline ends. From germline, CDR1 is LGHDT and CDR2 YNNKEL (reference sequence). This CDR3 is 17 amino acids long. The DNA of the CDR3 is TGTGCCAGCAGCCAAGATGGGCCAGGCCAGGGTTGTGGGCCCCAGCATTTT. Protein product: CASSQDGPGQGCGPQHF.

V is TRBV5-5 and J is TRBJ1-2; D might be TRBD1 (5 bases). The V gene's germline CDR1 is SGHKS and CDR2 YYEKEE (reference sequence). V was cut by 2 bases and J by 1 base, with 12 bases left in between. This CDR3 has 15 residues. CDR3 region: CASSFGWGVNYGYTF. CDR3 nucleotides: TGTGCCAGCAGCTTCGGATGGGGGGTTAACTATGGCTACACCTTC.

The chain joins TRBV2 to TRBJ2-5; D is unclear. Germline assignment: CDR1 SNHLY and CDR2 FYNNEI. The CDR3 has 15 amino acids. The V end was cut by 1 base, the J end by 3 bases, with 12 bases between. The CDR3 is CASSEETYREETQYF. CDR3 nucleotide sequence: TGTGCCAGCAGTGAAGAGACATACCGAGAAGAGACCCAGTACTTC. Full variable domain (outside the CDR3, taken from reference TRBV2 and TRBJ2-5): EPEVTQTPSHQVTQMGQEVILRCVPISNHLYFYWYRQILGQKVEFLVSFYNNEISEKSEIFDDQFSVERPDGSNFTLKIRSTKLEDSAMYFCASSEETYREETQYFGPGTRLLVL.

The chain is built from TRBV30 and TRBJ2-2; D is unresolved. V was cut by 4 bases and J by 7 bases, with 7 bases left in between. CDR3 size: 11 residues. Germline CDR1 is GTSNPN and CDR2 is SVGIG (reference sequence). The DNA of the CDR3 is TGTGCCTGGACGAGGAACGGGGAGCTGTTTTTT. As protein: CAWTRNGELFF.

In DNA, the CDR3 is TGTGCCAGCAGTTTATTCGGACTAGCGGGACTCCCCACAGATACGCAGTATTTT. It codes for CASSLFGLAGLPTDTQYF. The chain recombines TRBV27 with TRBJ2-3, with TRBD2 identical over 12 bases. The CDR3 extends over 18 amino acids. Per germline, CDR1 MNHEY and CDR2 SMNVEV (reference sequence). V shed 1 base, J shed 2 bases, and the junction held 7 bases outside the gene matches.

The chain has TRBV27 and TRBJ2-3; 7 bases line up with TRBD2. V shed 6 bases, J shed 0 bases, and the junction held 9 bases outside the gene matches. CDR3 length: 16 residues. Germline-derived CDR1 and CDR2 are MNHEY and SMNVEV (reference sequence). The CDR3 nucleotides are TGTGCCAGCAGCCCCCGAGCGGGACGTAGCACAGATACGCAGTATTTT. Protein: CASSPRAGRSTDTQYF.

V gene TRBV3-1 (or the pseudogene TRBV3-2) combines with J gene TRBJ2-7, with 12 bases that match TRBD1. Germline loops: CDR1 LGHDT, CDR2 YNNKEL (reference sequence). There are 16 residues in the CDR3. J lost 4 bases, V lost 4 bases, and 8 bases had no gene match. The CDR3 nucleotides read TGTGCCAGCAGCCTACCGGGACAGGGGGCCTGGTACGAGCAGTACTTC. Encoded protein: CASSLPGQGAWYEQYF.

This clone has only one observation. The chain links TRBV5-1 to TRBJ2-2, with D unclear. The CDR3 is made up of 14 amino acids. Between the trimmed V and J ends, which lost 0 bases and 1 base, there was a span of 4 bases. Germline values: CDR1 SGHRS, CDR2 YFSETQ. The CDR3 region is CASSLDGNTGELFF. CDR3 DNA: TGCGCCAGCAGCTTGGACGGGAACACCGGGGAGCTGTTTTTT.

This sequence joins TRBV4-2 and TRBJ2-3, with 13 positions matching TRBD2. Germline CDR1 LGHNA, CDR2 YNFKEQ. Trimming at V came to 2 bases and at J to 5 bases, leaving 7 bases not matched to a gene. The CDR3 is 17 amino acids. The CDR3 loop is CASSQQLAGGTQDTQYF. CDR3 coding DNA: TGTGCCAGCAGCCAACAACTAGCGGGGGGGACCCAAGATACGCAGTATTTT.

This clone appeared once. The chain recombines TRBV10-2 with TRBJ2-3; perhaps TRBD2 as D (5 bases). Between the trimmed V and J ends, which lost 2 bases and 2 bases, there was a span of 11 bases. CDR1 and CDR2 (germline): WSHSY, SAAADI. The CDR3 length is 15 residues. CDR3 DNA: TGCGCCAGCAGTGAGCGAGGGCGCCTCACAGATACGCAGTATTTT. This codes for CASSERGRLTDTQYF.

This clone was detected many times. The J gene is TRBJ2-1, the V gene TRBV7-3; 10 nucleotides match TRBD1. The ends lost 3 bases at V and 6 bases at J; junction bases unmatched: 5. The CDR3 loop spans 15 amino acids. Germline-derived CDR1 and CDR2 are SGHTA and FQGTGA. The CDR3 nucleotides read TGTGCCAGCAGCTTCGGACAGGGGGAGGGCAATGAGCAGTTCTTC. Residues: CASSFGQGEGNEQFF.

This chain uses TRBV28 with TRBJ1-6; no firm D call. V lost 2 bases to trimming and J lost 10 bases, with 12 bases between them. This CDR3 is built from 14 residues. Germline lookup yields CDR1 MDHEN and CDR2 SYDVKM. CDR3 sequence (DNA): TGTGCCAGCAGTTTACGACAATCAGGATCACCCCTCCACTTT. This gives the protein CASSLRQSGSPLHF.

V and J are TRBV6-6 and TRBJ2-2; 10 bases agree with TRBD1. CDR3 length: 16 residues. CDR1 is MNHNY, CDR2 SVGAGI, per germline (reference sequence). Trimming removed 6 bases from V and 5 bases from J; junction bases left unmatched: 9. For the CDR3, the DNA is TGTGCCAGCAGAGACAGGGGGCAAACGGGGACCGGGGAGCTGTTTTTT. This encodes CASRDRGQTGTGELFF.

This clone has a single count. This sequence joins TRBV5-6 and TRBJ2-1; 9 positions agree with TRBD1. Germline assignment: CDR1 SGHDT and CDR2 YYEEEE. The CDR3 runs 13 residues. Trimming at V came to 3 bases and at J to 10 bases, leaving 5 bases not matched to a gene. The CDR3 region has the DNA TGTGCCAGCAGCTGGGACAGGGTTGGCGAGCAGTTCTTC. This translates into CASSWDRVGEQFF.

Ten or more counts support this clone. The sample holds other DNA sequences that translate to the same CDR3. J is TRBJ2-5 and V is TRBV6-5, with 8 bases lining up with TRBD1. Trimming removed 0 bases from V and 2 bases from J; junction bases left unmatched: 2. Germline values: CDR1 MNHEY, CDR2 SVGAGI. The CDR3 has 15 residues. The CDR3 loop reads CASSYSRDRQETQYF. The DNA of the CDR3 is TGTGCCAGCAGTTACTCGAGGGACAGGCAAGAGACCCAGTACTTC.

The J gene is TRBJ2-7, the V gene TRBV4-2, with D perhaps TRBD1 (6 bases). The V end lost 0 bases, the J end lost 3 bases, and 12 bases lay between the germline ends. The germline V gene encodes CDR1 LGHNA and CDR2 YNFKEQ. The CDR3 totals 15 residues. CDR3 region: CASSQDLGAFYEQYF. CDR3 nucleotides: TGTGCCAGCAGCCAAGATCTGGGGGCCTTCTACGAGCAGTACTTC.

The chain uses TRBV5-6 and TRBJ2-2, with unresolved D. This CDR3 comprises 12 residues. The V end was cut by 6 bases, the J end by 8 bases, with 11 bases between. Germline CDR1 SGHDT, CDR2 YYEEEE. For the CDR3, the DNA is TGTGCCAGCAACGTACCTAGTGGGGAGCTGTTTTTT. This gives the protein CASNVPSGELFF.

The V gene is TRBV5-1, the J gene TRBJ2-6, with 8 positions matching TRBD2. V was pared by 0 bases and J by 4 bases, with 12 bases of the junction left unmatched. This CDR3 has 19 amino acids. Looked up from germline, CDR1 is SGHRS and CDR2 is YFSETQ. CDR3 bases: TGCGCCAGCAGCTTGGCCACTAGCGGAAGGGCTGGCGGGGCCAACGTCCTGACTTTC. Residues: CASSLATSGRAGGANVLTF.

The V and J genes are TRBV9 and TRBJ1-4; TRBD1 aligns across 7 bases. CDR3 length: 15 residues. V was pared by 0 bases and J by 4 bases, with 3 bases of the junction left unmatched. Germline CDR1 and CDR2: SGDLS and YYNGEE. The CDR3 loop is CASSVGGQFNEKLFF. In DNA, the CDR3 is TGTGCCAGCAGCGTAGGGGGACAGTTTAATGAAAAACTGTTTTTT.

The genes are TRBV4-1 and TRBJ1-1; D ambiguous. Germline loops: CDR1 MGHRA, CDR2 YSYEKL. The CDR3 totals 15 residues. Trimming cost V 0 bases and J 5 bases, with 13 bases left between them. CDR3 DNA sequence: TGCGCCAGCAGCCAAGATACCGTATCGGAGACTGAAGCTTTCTTT. Translating it yields CASSQDTVSETEAFF.

V usage is TRBV24-1 and J usage is TRBJ2-5, with 8 positions matching TRBD1. V gave up 2 bases and J gave up 9 bases; unmatched junction bases: 7. In germline, CDR1 is KGHDR, CDR2 SFDVKD. The CDR3 runs to 14 residues. The CDR3 here is CATSDSGRGPAQYF. The CDR3 coding sequence is TGTGCCACCAGTGATTCTGGCAGGGGGCCGGCCCAGTACTTC.

This chain uses TRBV5-1 with TRBJ2-2; 11 nucleotides match TRBD2. Trimming removed 3 bases from V and 5 bases from J; junction bases left unmatched: 9. Germline V gene sequence: CDR1 SGHRS, CDR2 YFSETQ. The CDR3 consists of 17 residues. CDR3 loop: CASSWGHGLAGTGELFF. The CDR3 bases are TGCGCCAGCAGCTGGGGCCATGGACTAGCGGGTACCGGGGAGCTGTTTTTT.

V gene TRBV7-9 combines with J gene TRBJ2-6; D call uncertain. This CDR3 is 15 amino acids long. V lost 5 bases, J lost 3 bases, and 11 bases lay in between. Germline lookup yields CDR1 SEHNR and CDR2 FQNEAQ (reference sequence). The DNA of the CDR3 is TGTGCCAGCAGCCCTCCGGGTGGTGGGGCCAACGTCCTGACTTTC. It yields the protein CASSPPGGGANVLTF.

On this clone itself: One junction end disagrees with the germline gene, perhaps due to a read error. The chain carries TRBV5-1 and TRBJ2-7; a weak D match, TRBD1 (5 bases). Germline V gene lookup returns CDR1 SGHRS and CDR2 YFSETQ. This CDR3 is built from 12 residues. The CDR3 DNA follows: TGCGCCAGCAGCGACAGCTCCGACGAGCAGTACTTC. Translating it yields CASSDSSDEQYF. Complete variable domain (other parts from reference TRBV5-1 and TRBJ2-7): KAGVTQTPRYLIKTRGQQVTLSCSPISGHRSVSWYQQTPGQGLQFLFEYFSETQRNKGNFPGRFSGRQFSNSRSEMNVSTLELGDSALYLCASSDSSDEQYFGPGTRLTVT.